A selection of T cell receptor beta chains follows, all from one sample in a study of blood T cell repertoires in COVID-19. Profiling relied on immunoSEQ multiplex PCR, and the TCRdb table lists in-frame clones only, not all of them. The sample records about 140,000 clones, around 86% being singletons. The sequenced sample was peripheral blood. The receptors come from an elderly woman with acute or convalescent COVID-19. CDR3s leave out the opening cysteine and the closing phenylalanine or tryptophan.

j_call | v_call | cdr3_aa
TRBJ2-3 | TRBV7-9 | ATAVSYGGRTDTQY
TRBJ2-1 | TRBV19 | ASRQGFRDEQF
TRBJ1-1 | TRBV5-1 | ASSLDRPWNTEAF
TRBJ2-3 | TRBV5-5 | ASSLVRLTDTQY
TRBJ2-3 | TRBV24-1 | ATSDTGYDTQY
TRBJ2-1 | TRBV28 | ASKVSGQGRVGHNEQF
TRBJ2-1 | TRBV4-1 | ASSPSLQRRTEQF
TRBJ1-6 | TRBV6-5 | ASSYSWGRTEPLH
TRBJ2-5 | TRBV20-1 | SVRRSETQY
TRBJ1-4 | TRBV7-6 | ASSFAPGGANEKLF
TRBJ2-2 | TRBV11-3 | ASSRPGQGFAGELF
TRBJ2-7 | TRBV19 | ASSVEPSADYEQY
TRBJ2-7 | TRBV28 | ASRTPGMGEQY
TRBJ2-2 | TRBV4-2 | ASSQVRGLLGELF
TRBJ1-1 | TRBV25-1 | ASSVTRTAITEAF
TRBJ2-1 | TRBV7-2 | ASSLGYGRLTQF
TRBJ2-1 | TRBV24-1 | ATSDWGDYNEQF
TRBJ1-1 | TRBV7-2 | ASGLGGGMNTEAF
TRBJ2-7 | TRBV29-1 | SVEEAGGYEQY
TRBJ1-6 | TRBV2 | ASSEGGGSYNSPLH
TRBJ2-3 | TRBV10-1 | ASSRTATDTQY
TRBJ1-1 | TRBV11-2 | ASSLRQESEAF
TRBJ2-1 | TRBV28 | ASPPSGEIIGNEQF
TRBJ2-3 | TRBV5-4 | ASRAGVGDTQY
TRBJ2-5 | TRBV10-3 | AIRASGGETQY
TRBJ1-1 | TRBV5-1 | ASSSREATEAF
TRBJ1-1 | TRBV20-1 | SASDRGVEAF
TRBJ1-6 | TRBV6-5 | ASSITGARGSPLH
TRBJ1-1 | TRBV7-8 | ASSFSVNTEAF
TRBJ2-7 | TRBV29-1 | SSGEGNEQY
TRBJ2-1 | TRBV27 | ASTSYNEQF
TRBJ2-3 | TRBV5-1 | ASSLRQGTFSSTDTQY
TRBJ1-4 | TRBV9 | ASSVQGVPREKLF
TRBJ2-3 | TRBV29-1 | SVHTPGYTQY
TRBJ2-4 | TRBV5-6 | ASSQRQSKNIQY
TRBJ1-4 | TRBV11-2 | ASSYPTGGGEKLF
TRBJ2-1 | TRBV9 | ASSVAQREDSRENNEQF
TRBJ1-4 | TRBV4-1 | ASSQEPRGSNEKLF
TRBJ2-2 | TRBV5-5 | ASSLASGRTGELF
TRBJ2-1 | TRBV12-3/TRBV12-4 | ASSFADNEQF
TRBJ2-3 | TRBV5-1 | ASSIGQSTDTQY
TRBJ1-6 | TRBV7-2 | ASSLEQGASPLH
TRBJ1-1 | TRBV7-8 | ASSHTGYPMNTEAF